The 15 T cell receptor beta chains in this list originate from one sample, sequenced in a study of beta chain features in type 1 diabetes. The study, taken as a whole, reports: Across all four CD4+ subsets, people with type 1 diabetes showed modestly shorter TCRB CDR3s.

Reverse transcription of all isolated RNA meant that expressed TCRB transcripts were sequenced. TCRdb keeps only in-frame clones here, not all; method: immunoSEQ multiplex PCR. The sample lists about 160,000 clones, 63% occurring once. Their antigens remain unidentified. The sequenced sample was naive CD4+ T cells from blood. Receptor source: a man aged 25 to 40 with type 1 diabetes.

This clone was observed a single time. This sequence joins TRBV14 and TRBJ1-1; 7 nucleotides align to TRBD1. CDR1 SGHDN and CDR2 FVKESK come from the germline V gene. The length of the CDR3 is 16 residues. With V trimmed by 0 bases and J by 4 bases, 8 bases remained unmatched. CDR3 in amino acids: CASSQDRGNLITEAFF. In DNA form, the CDR3 reads TGTGCCAGCAGCCAAGACAGGGGGAATCTTATCACTGAAGCTTTCTTT.

This clone has just a few counts. V is TRBV4-2 and J is TRBJ1-6, with unresolved D. This CDR3 spans 13 amino acids. V dropped 0 bases and J dropped 10 bases, with 7 bases sitting between them. The germline V gene encodes CDR1 LGHNA and CDR2 YNFKEQ. The CDR3 DNA follows: TGTGCCAGCAGCCAAGATCTGGACTCACCCCTCCACTTT. As protein: CASSQDLDSPLHF.

This clone is a singleton in its sample. The chain carries TRBV29-1 and TRBJ1-1; D call uncertain. V dropped 5 bases and J dropped 2 bases, with 9 bases sitting between them. This CDR3 is 12 amino acids long. Germline V gives CDR1 SQVTM, CDR2 ANQGSEA. The CDR3 coding sequence is TGCAGCGTTCTACCGATTAACACTGAAGCTTTCTTT. It specifies CSVLPINTEAFF.

Only a few counts were recorded for this clone. At the DNA level, this CDR3 is encoded by other sequences in the same sample as well. The V gene is TRBV9, the J gene TRBJ2-3, with D unclear. Trimming left V 0 bases short and J 2 bases short, with 4 bases between. The germline gives CDR1 SGDLS, CDR2 YYNGEE. The CDR3 is 13 amino acids. For the CDR3, the DNA is TGTGCCAGCAGCGTAGCTGCCACAGATACGCAGTATTTT. As protein: CASSVAATDTQYF.

The V and J genes are TRBV4-2 and TRBJ2-7, with 8 nucleotides matching TRBD2. The CDR3 spans 16 residues. Looked up from germline, CDR1 is LGHNA and CDR2 is YNFKEQ. With 0 bases clipped from V and 4 bases from J, the junction kept 8 bases outside the gene matches. The CDR3 coding sequence is TGTGCCAGCAGCCAAGATCTGACGGGGGGGCCGTACGAGCAGTACTTC. This encodes CASSQDLTGGPYEQYF.

This clone came up once. This chain uses TRBV11-2 with TRBJ2-2, with D perhaps matching TRBD1 (6 bases). The germline gives CDR1 SGHAT, CDR2 FQNNGV. The V gene lost 1 base and the J gene lost 4 bases, with 7 bases spanning the gap. The CDR3 is 14 residues long. CDR3 coding DNA: TGTGCCAGCAGCTTAGTCAGGGGCACCGGGGAGCTGTTTTTT. Translation: CASSLVRGTGELFF.

The genes are TRBV25-1 and TRBJ1-6, with a possible D match to TRBD1 (5 bases). V lost 4 bases and J lost 10, with 14 bases in between. Germline lookup yields CDR1 MGHDK and CDR2 SYGVNS. The CDR3 is 14 amino acids. The DNA for the CDR3 is TGTGCCAGCAGTGCCCGTGCCGGGGACTCACCCCTCCACTTT. The encoded protein is CASSARAGDSPLHF.

The gene calls are TRBV5-1 and TRBJ2-1, with 8 bases lining up with TRBD1. The CDR3 is 14 residues long. CDR1 is SGHRS and CDR2 is YFSETQ in the germline V gene. The trim removed 5 bases at V and 4 bases at J, leaving 5 bases unmatched. The CDR3 sequence is CASRETGVYNEQFF. CDR3 DNA: TGCGCCAGCAGAGAGACAGGGGTGTACAATGAGCAGTTCTTC.

The DNA of the CDR3 is TGCAGCGGGGGACAGAGCACCGGGGAGCTGTTTTTT. This codes for CSGGQSTGELFF. The gene calls are TRBV29-1 and TRBJ2-2, with 7 bases fitting TRBD1. The V gene end was trimmed by 7 bases and the J gene end by 4 bases; junction bases not matched to a gene: 3. This CDR3 is 12 amino acids long. Germline CDR1 is SQVTM and CDR2 is ANQGSEA.

The chain carries TRBV7-2 and TRBJ2-5; D gene unclear. Germline CDR1 SGHTA, CDR2 FQGNSA. The CDR3 sequence is 13 residues long. V lost 0 bases and J lost 3, with 5 bases in between. As DNA, the CDR3 is TGTGCCAGCAGCTTAGCCAGTGAAGAGACCCAGTACTTC. This encodes CASSLASEETQYF. Filled out from reference TRBV7-2 and TRBJ2-5, the complete variable domain reads GAGVSQSPSNKVTEKGKDVELRCDPISGHTALYWYRQSLGQGLEFLIYFQGNSAPDKSGLPSDRFSAERTGGSVSTLTIQRTQQEDSAVYLCASSLASEETQYFGPGTRLLVL.

The V gene is TRBV2, the J gene TRBJ2-7; D is perhaps TRBD1 (6 bases). With 4 bases removed from V and 2 bases from J, the gap between germline ends came to 12 bases. The CDR3 loop spans 14 amino acids. Germline lookup yields CDR1 SNHLY and CDR2 FYNNEI. The CDR3 DNA is TGTGCCAGCAGTGTGGAGACAGGAGCCTACGAGCAGTACTTC. Its translation is CASSVETGAYEQYF.

Only one count was recorded for this clone. This rearrangement joins TRBV25-1 to TRBJ2-7; TRBD2 is a possible D gene (8 bases). V dropped 8 bases and J dropped 7 bases, with 18 bases sitting between them. Looked up from germline, CDR1 is MGHDK and CDR2 is SYGVNS. The CDR3 has 13 amino acids. The DNA of the CDR3 is TGTGCCAGCCTCCGGGAGGGGGCATTTGAGCAGTACTTC. Amino acid sequence: CASLREGAFEQYF.

On this clone itself: Other DNA sequences in the same sample also yield this CDR3. CDR3 nucleotides: TGTGCCTGGAGTGGACAGGGCGGACAGCCCCAGCATTTT. Translation: CAWSGQGGQPQHF. The chain links TRBV30 to TRBJ1-5, with 7 bases matching TRBD1. The V and J ends lost 1 base and 7 bases, in that order; junction bases with no gene match: 4. CDR1 and CDR2 (germline): GTSNPN, SVGIG (reference sequence). The CDR3 is 13 amino acids.

This chain joins TRBV2 and TRBJ2-4, with D maybe TRBD2 (5 bases). Germline loops: CDR1 SNHLY, CDR2 FYNNEI. The germline V and J ends were trimmed by 3 bases and 0 bases, with 15 bases remaining between them. The CDR3 is made up of 17 amino acids. The CDR3 loop reads CASSEEVLALAKNIQYF. The CDR3 DNA sequence: TGTGCCAGCAGTGAGGAGGTTTTGGCCCTAGCCAAAAACATTCAGTACTTC.

The V and J genes are TRBV30 and TRBJ2-7; D is possibly TRBD2 (6 bases). This CDR3 is 14 amino acids long. V was pared by 0 bases and J by 0 bases, with 9 bases between. Germline lookup yields CDR1 GTSNPN and CDR2 SVGIG (reference sequence). This CDR3 reads CAWSVGGASYEQYF. CDR3 in DNA: TGTGCCTGGAGTGTAGGAGGGGCCTCCTACGAGCAGTACTTC.